This T cell receptor (beta chain) came from a study of cytomegalovirus exposure and HLA in healthy donors. Study-wide findings and caveats: Sequence variants that were highly shared formed a cluster that was likely a sequencing artifact.

Regarding this clone: What it recognizes is unknown.

PCR primers comprised 60 Vbeta and 13 Jbeta primers. The repertoire was sequenced with immunoSEQ multiplex PCR; TCRdb's copy has only in-frame clones and lacks some. Of about 150,000 clones detected, over 60% appear once; the ten largest clones hold 2.5% to 3.5%. This receptor was identified in a woman aged 25 to 39 in good health and CMV-seropositive. The material sequenced was PBMCs.

Here the CDR3 reads CAGGTAYSNQPQHF. The DNA for the CDR3 is TGTGCCGGCGGGACAGCTTATAGCAATCAGCCCCAGCATTTT. The chain uses TRBV28 and TRBJ1-5; 7 bases line up with TRBD1. Germline V CDR1 and CDR2: MDHEN, SYDVKM. V was clipped by 11 bases and J by 0 bases; unmatched bases: 7. The CDR3 is made up of 14 amino acids.